The T cell receptor beta chain under discussion was sequenced for a study of immunodeficiency (dated by TCRdb to the late 2010s). As for the study more broadly: Repertoire analysis was done to look for VDJ recombination defects and oligoclonality.

General study outcomes and caveats: CD4+ T cell V-J pairing and productive entropy appeared similar between patients and controls. Based on top-100 and total clonotype frequencies, severe oligoclonality was found in patient CD8+ T cells but not in patient CD4+ T cells. In the entropy comparisons of patients versus healthy controls, patients were shown as n=3 (open circles), and an effect on thymic development was only suggested as possible.

Patients showed reduced numbers of naive CD4 T cells and, even more so, naive CD8 T cells, along with expanded effector memory subpopulations. Before TCR sequencing, CD3+CD4+ T cells were sorted out of fresh PBMCs. Reading from cysteine to phenylalanine, the CDR3 counts 12 amino acids. The retained sequence is limited to the CDR3, 36 bases, with the frame set at the first base. V gives up 2 bases and J gives up 10 bases, and the segment between their germline ends measures 6 bases. In the germline V gene, CDR1 corresponds to KGHSH and CDR2 to LQKENI. Genomic DNA was isolated using the QIAamp DNA Blood Mini Kit and then sent out for immunoSEQ repertoire analysis. Using a standard quantity of genomic DNA template, multiplex PCR was run to amplify the CDR3 regions. The PCR products underwent sequencing on an Illumina platform. In the source study's methods: Alignment of sequences to a reference was performed, and V, D and J gene definitions were taken from IMGT. Closely related sequences were merged by a nearest-neighbor clustering algorithm so that PCR and sequencing errors were removed. V, D and J usage was analyzed in productive unique and total sequences using ImmunoSEQ Analyzer tools and R version 3.6.1. TCRdb limited this immuneACCESS table to in-frame rearrangements with V and J called. A share of clones is missing; checked studies link under half to unresolved V genes, and the rest is unexplained. V, J and clone size were drawn from that table, and D and trimming were deduced from the DNA. This sample holds about 2,300 clones; around nine tenths were observed only once. The top ten clones comprise approximately 20% of the sample.

Turning to this clone: No antigen is known for it. Per-nucleotide qualities are absent, and no much larger clonotype sits a single base away.

This receptor was taken from a woman under 30 with POLD1 deficiency. Sequenced material: CD4+ T cells from blood. The chain couples TRBV18 to TRBJ1-6; D gene: possibly TRBD1, on 6 matching bases. The nucleotides are TGTGCCAGCTCACCAGGGGGCTCACCCCTCCACTTT. Its translation reads: CASSPGGSPLHF.